This T cell receptor beta chain was sequenced for a study of blood T cell repertoires in COVID-19. This clone was seen once. How the authors handled the data: Counts of nucleated cells, estimated from reference gene primer amplification, were obtained. Generated by immunoSEQ multiplex PCR, the TCRdb table keeps only in-frame clones and is missing some. V and J calls and clone size are as listed in that table; D and trimming were resolved from the DNA. In the table there are about 170,000 clones, 84% of which are singletons. The CDR3 runs to 14 residues. The chain recombines TRBV21-1 with TRBJ2-2; TRBD2, the table's D call, was not compared with the DNA. TRBV21-1 is labeled a pseudogene. This clonotype was obtained from a man aged 35 to 55 who had recovered from COVID-19. The sample consisted of peripheral blood. The CDR3 reads CASSNGGRAGELFF. CDR3 in DNA: TGTGCCAGCAGCAATGGAGGGAGGGCCGGGGAGCTGTTTTTT.